This TCR beta chain was captured by sequencing in a study of T cells in women clearing cervical HPV infection (dated by TCRdb to 2016 to 2019). Context from the whole study: The cases were 25 to 30 women with histologically confirmed HPV16-related CIN3 or worse, and 2 of those women had invasive cancers. The 20 to 25 controls were women who cleared a single incident HPV16 infection within 12 months without developing precancer or cancer. Blood from cases was collected at the visit where the lesion was first found, while blood from controls was collected once the infection could no longer be detected. Among cases, blood sampling occurred a median of about 150 days after lesion detection, with an interquartile range of roughly 90 to 200 days. HLA typing was available for only a few women, so HLA type could not be excluded as a confounder. An exploratory proof-of-principle case-control study, nested within the Guanacaste HPV Natural History Study in Costa Rica, was conducted to compare TCR repertoires across cervical HPV16 outcomes. Cases and controls were matched on age within five years and on year of sample collection. Cases had a median age of almost 35 years compared with about 40 for controls, and baseline characteristics showed no significant differences between the groups. In the parent cohort, 10,049 women aged 18 or older were enrolled in Guanacaste, Costa Rica, during about 1992 to 1994 and then followed for around seven years. As quality controls, five blinded duplicates were added to each group, bringing the total to 60 or so samples made up of roughly 50 participants and around 10 replicates.

TCR beta CDR3 regions were amplified by multiplex PCR using the immunoSEQ assay from an average of approximately 1,200 ng genomic DNA per sample. The assay corrected primer bias using a complete synthetic TCR repertoire to establish an amplification baseline. The amplicons were sequenced on the Illumina platform. The authors' analysis ran thus. Sequences were error-corrected by clustering with frequency ratios and a modified nearest-neighbor algorithm and were then analyzed in the immunoSEQ Analyzer with IMGT gene definitions. TCR richness and evenness were averaged over 20 rarefaction repeats at each rarefaction depth, excluding samples with fewer sequences than the depth. Relative abundances of V, D and J genes were compared between groups using Wilcoxon rank sum tests, with FDR correction applied. For the blinded duplicates, the intraclass correlation was 95% to 96% for TCR richness and averaged 76.4% across about 67 gene segments. The clones in this table, taken by TCRdb from immuneACCESS, are in-frame only. Not every clone is retained; where verified, under half of the shortfall comes from an unresolved V gene, and the cause of the rest is unknown. Clone size and the V and J calls come from that table; the DNA yielded D and trimming. The table for this sample records roughly 47,000 clones. The ten largest clones represent 35% to 45% of the sample.

As concerns this clone: Its antigen remains unidentified.

Overall study outcomes, separate from this receptor: T-cell numbers per sample were unknown, so richness differences could reflect varying T-cell content rather than repertoire biology. Across sequencing depths, CIN3+ cases showed significantly higher TCR repertoire richness than controls, but evenness did not differ between the groups. By combining richness with V gene abundances, random forest classifiers separated cases from controls with an estimated AUC of just over 0.8. The cross-sectional design could not show whether associations preceded infection or resulted from it; effector/memory subsets and HPV-specific T cells were not isolated.

Every participant had a single incident cervical HPV16 infection, and women with prevalent HPV16 infections were excluded. Cervical HPV DNA was detected by MY09/MY11 PCR, and genotyping was performed by dot-blot hybridization. Roughly 14 mL of heparinized blood was centrifuged, after which the buffy coat was aliquoted, frozen at -30 degrees C, and then stored at -80 degrees C. Genomic DNA was extracted from buffy coat specimens using QIAGEN kits. What was sequenced was blood buffy coat. This TCR came from a woman aged 18-70 years with a cervical HPV16 infection that either progressed to CIN3+ or cleared (not recorded which).

The sequenced part of the CDR3 DNA is TGTGCCAGCAGCGAAACAAGGAACACTGAA. This encodes CASSETRNTE. The CDR3 in full is CASSETRNTEAFF. The rearranged chain carries TRBV5-4 and TRBJ1-1; the D gene assignment is ambiguous. The read ends 3 residues shy of where the CDR3 ends; the end is completed using the germline J gene. V was cut back by 4 bases and J by 1 base, leaving a gap of 8 bases between them. The CDR3 holds 13 amino acids from the cysteine to the phenylalanine. The DNA has 30 bases, all within the CDR3, and is read from base 1. Sequences SGHNT (CDR1) and YYREEE (CDR2) are obtained from the germline V gene (reference sequence).